These T cell receptor beta chains were read from a single sample in a study of blood T cell repertoires in COVID-19. The table came from immunoSEQ multiplex PCR; TCRdb's copy has only in-frame clones and leaves some out. The sample has about 380,000 clones; 80% to 90% are singletons. The material sequenced was PBMCs or T cells enriched from blood (not recorded which). These receptors were obtained from a man aged 30 to 45 who had recovered from COVID-19. Each CDR3 is given with its conserved first and last residue. The order of the fields is J gene, V gene, clone size, D gene, CDR3 DNA, CDR3 protein. A D gene is named only where the DNA matches it firmly. The size of a clone is reported for some rows only, either as once, few or many, or as a class for expanded clones.

TRBJ2-2	TRBV10-3	NA	TRBD1	TGTGCCATCAGGCTAGGACAGGGATCGAACACCGGGGAGCTGTTTTTT	CAIRLGQGSNTGELFF
TRBJ1-5	TRBV7-2	NA	NA	TGTGCCAGCAGCCAACAGGGACGGGGCAATCAGCCCCAGCATTTT	CASSQQGRGNQPQHF
TRBJ1-5	TRBV10-1	few	NA	TGCGCCAGCATGATTCCCCGGCAGGGAAATCAGCCCCAGCATTTT	CASMIPRQGNQPQHF
TRBJ2-1	TRBV4-1	NA	NA	TGCGCCAGCAGCCAAGGGGATCGGACAGATAGTGAGCAGTTCTTC	CASSQGDRTDSEQFF
TRBJ1-2	TRBV6-1	NA	TRBD1	TGTGCCAGCAGTGAGTCAGGGGGGATCACTGGTGGCTACACCTTC	CASSESGGITGGYTF
TRBJ1-3	TRBV4-1	NA	NA	TGCGCCAGCAGCCAACACAGTAACTCTGGAAACACCATATATTTT	CASSQHSNSGNTIYF
TRBJ2-5	TRBV12-3/TRBV12-4	NA	NA	TGTGCCAGCAGTTTATTGGGCGTGGAGACCCAGTACTTC	CASSLLGVETQYF
TRBJ1-1	TRBV25-1	NA	NA	TGTGCCAGCAGTGAATCCGAGGGGGTATGGACTGAAGCTTTCTTT	CASSESEGVWTEAFF
TRBJ1-1	TRBV12-5	NA	NA	TGTGCTAGTGGTTCTCCTCGGGGTCGAAGAACTGAAGCTTTCTTT	CASGSPRGRRTEAFF
TRBJ2-1	TRBV3-1/TRBV3-2	NA	NA	TGTGCCAGCAGCCAATCAGGAGGGCTCGATGAGCAGTTCTTC	CASSQSGGLDEQFF
TRBJ2-1	TRBV9	NA	NA	TGTGCCAGCAGCCTAGGTCTGGGCCCAGGGATCAATGAGCAGTTCTTC	CASSLGLGPGINEQFF
TRBJ1-1	TRBV19	NA	NA	TGTGCCAGTAATTTACAGGGAGTTAATACTGAAGCTTTCTTT	CASNLQGVNTEAFF
TRBJ2-1	TRBV11-2	NA	TRBD1	TGTGCCAGCAGAGAAACCGGGACAGGGCTCTACAATGAGCAGTTCTTC	CASRETGTGLYNEQFF
TRBJ2-5	TRBV2	NA	NA	TGTGCCACAGGGGTGAGCGCAGAGACCCAGTACTTC	CATGVSAETQYF
TRBJ1-2	TRBV6-2/TRBV6-3	NA	NA	TGTGCCAGCAGTTCCAACCCACAGAGAAACTATGGCTACACCTTC	CASSSNPQRNYGYTF
TRBJ1-1	TRBV9	NA	NA	TGTGCCAGCAGCGTGGTCGGCCGAGGAACTGAAGCTTTCTTT	CASSVVGRGTEAFF
TRBJ1-1	TRBV4-2	NA	NA	TGTGCCAGCATCGTGGGGGGAGCTGGGGACACTGAAGCTTTCTTT	CASIVGGAGDTEAFF
TRBJ1-1	TRBV19	NA	NA	TGTGCCAGTAGTCCCCTCCTACAGGATAGTGAAGCTTTCTTT	CASSPLLQDSEAFF
TRBJ1-3	TRBV4-1	NA	NA	TGCGCCAGCAGCCCTTACGACACAGGGATTGGAAACACCATATATTTT	CASSPYDTGIGNTIYF
TRBJ1-2	TRBV5-4	NA	TRBD1	TGTGCCAGCAGCACGGACAGGGTATATGGCTACACCTTC	CASSTDRVYGYTF
TRBJ1-1	TRBV29-1	NA	NA	TGCAGCGTTGAAGCGGGGGAGAGCACTGAAGCTTTCTTT	CSVEAGESTEAFF
TRBJ2-5	TRBV7-9	NA	NA	TGTGCCAGCAGCTTAGCGGGGGCACTTGGGGAGACCCAGTACTTC	CASSLAGALGETQYF
TRBJ1-1	TRBV19	NA	NA	TGTGCCAGTATCAGAGACAAGAAGAACCGGGGCACTGAAGCTTTCTTT	CASIRDKKNRGTEAFF
TRBJ1-2	TRBV5-1	NA	TRBD1	TGCGCCAGCAGCGCGCAACCACCGGGACAGGGGTATGGCTACACCTTC	CASSAQPPGQGYGYTF
TRBJ1-2	TRBV28	NA	NA	TGTGCCAGCAGTCTCGCTCCAGGGGATGGCTACACCTTC	CASSLAPGDGYTF
TRBJ1-2	TRBV19	NA	TRBD1	TGTGCCAGCACTTTACGGACAGGGTCCCTTAACTATGGCTACACCTTC	CASTLRTGSLNYGYTF
TRBJ1-1	TRBV6-4	many	NA	TGTGCCAGCAGCTCCCGCGCGAACACTGAAGCTTTCTTT	CASSSRANTEAFF
TRBJ1-5	TRBV20-1	NA	NA	TGCAGTGCTAGTAACGGGGATCAGCCCCAGCATTTT	CSASNGDQPQHF
TRBJ1-1	TRBV10-3	NA	NA	TGTGCCATCAGTGACCTGGCAGGGAACACTGAAGCTTTCTTT	CAISDLAGNTEAFF